This paragraph covers one TCR beta chain sequence. What antigen it recognizes has not been identified. Base qualities are not provided; no much larger clone lies one nucleotide away. The data derive from a study of cytomegalovirus exposure and HLA in healthy donors (dated by TCRdb to the late 2010s). Regarding the complete study: An earlier analysis of several hundred of the donors reported 276 Gb of sequence data and some 100 million unique TCR beta sequences from 150 million to 200 million T cells. About 300 gigabases of sequencing data and 70 million to 85 million unique TCR sequences were included in an early release covering roughly 600 HLA-typed donors. Of the approximately 370 genotyped donors, less than 90% were placed in the genetic ancestry cluster associated with self-reported Caucasian donors. The aim of the study was to test whether cataloging public T cell receptors could identify signatures of past pathogen exposure. Using immunosequencing, the study profiled T cell repertoires from roughly 650 subjects and related those repertoires to cytomegalovirus serostatus. A separate validation cohort of 100 to 150 different subjects was used in addition to the approximately 640-subject first cohort. High-throughput TCR immunosequencing, statistical association of individual TCRs with disease status, and machine learning were combined to predict cytomegalovirus infection status. A later analysis re-analyzed previously published TCR beta repertoires from roughly 630 donors and added high-resolution HLA genotyping to study TCR occurrence patterns. Rather than using new phenotypic data, the later analysis identified candidate immune exposures from TCR beta sequences and from how often those sequences occurred across donors. To decide whether each TCR beta V gene segment behaved as functional or pseudogenic, an earlier analysis of 587 of the donors relied on high-throughput TCR beta sequencing. Donor age, sex, ethnicity and CMV serostatus were collected together with the repertoire data. A later genetic analysis took genome-wide SNP genotypes for about three fifths of the 666 donors and used that subset as a discovery cohort. All discovery cohort repertoires had been generated on a single sequencing platform. HLA typing included class I and class II loci at four-digit resolution. Typing coverage differed by locus: A, B, C, DRB1 and DQB1 were typed in roughly 620-630 donors, DQA1 in about 560, DPA1 in approximately 610, and DPB1 in approximately 450. Several DR-DQ haplotypes were handled as single units for association and clustering, since linkage in the cohort was strong. Among 398 genotyped donors of the cohort, an average of approximately 240,000 unique TCR beta nucleotide sequences were sequenced per donor, around 18% of them non-productive. What the research found in general, with its limitations: A few of the identified cytomegalovirus-associated TCR beta chains were confirmed in vitro to be specific for cytomegalovirus antigens. V-gene and J-gene trimming of TCR beta chains was associated with a missense DCLRE1C variant in a later genetic analysis, and the association was replicated in an independent cohort. Most TCR sequences were seen in very few donors, while some public TCRs were found in many individuals. A later analysis found that TCR association rates varied across HLA loci, with DRB1 alleles showing the most associated TCRs and HLA-C alleles the fewest. Most CMV-associated TCR beta chains appeared to be HLA-restricted in a later analysis, and the HLA associations seemed to be driven largely by CMV exposure. When HLA alleles, especially DR and DQ, strongly co-occurred, attributing TCR associations to individual alleles was difficult. In a later analysis, HLA-associated TCR beta chains were found to be more clonally expanded and to have lower generation probabilities than equally common non-associated chains. It was suggested by the authors that the approach could potentially be generalized to other disease states and immunological phenotypes. A later analysis reported that several top co-occurrence clusters appeared linked to parvovirus B19, influenza, CMV and Epstein-Barr virus. Because counts were too low, seventeen rarely observed V segments, including chromosome 9 orphons, were left out of the earlier analysis of 500 to 650 of the donors. Cytomegalovirus status was reported to be diagnosed by the classifier with high specificity and sensitivity in both the original and validation cohorts. Correlated functional status among segregating V segments might be attributable to linkage disequilibrium, but an unknown experimental factor could not be ruled out. Specific HLA alleles were associated with 16,951 TCR beta sequences at a false discovery rate of 0.05 in a later analysis. The only immune exposure information available for the cohort was CMV serostatus. The study listed 150 to 200 TCR beta chains as associated with cytomegalovirus. Because the 87-base-pair reads could not distinguish some IMGT-functional V segments, including TRBV6-2 and TRBV6-3, those segments were excluded. The sequencing pipeline was judged likely to have produced a cluster of highly shared sequence variants as a technical artifact. The cohort was sequenced for TCR beta chains only, and without alpha or paired-chain data the features that could be detected were limited. An earlier analysis of some 590 of the donors showed that most TCR beta V segments appeared in productive rearrangements either about 87% or about 30% of the time, which broadly matched IMGT annotations. A further reported finding was that TCR beta sequences accurately predicted the HLA-A and HLA-B alleles for most subjects in the first cohort. Because HLA typing was missing for some donors at each locus, association tests included only the typed subset. In a later genetic analysis, fewer N-insertions in productive TCRs were reported among donors in an Asian-associated ancestry cluster than the roughly 700-donor mean. The presence/absence analyses assumed that sequencing depth was roughly uniform across donors, and that assumption may not be true.

Receptor amplification or capture employed the immunoSEQ multiplex PCR assay. The multiplex PCR relied on a mix of 60 forward primers for TCR Vbeta segments and 13 reverse primers for TCR Jbeta segments. A multiplex PCR assay on genomic DNA amplified the CDR3 region of rearranged TCR beta genes. The amplified TCR beta libraries were sequenced on the Illumina HiSeq System as 87-base-pair reads. In the paper's pipeline: A later analysis counted about 80 million unique TCR beta chains across the 600 to 850 repertoires, and some 11 million of these chains were shared by at least two donors. Raw reads were error-corrected and collapsed into unique sequences with a nearest-neighbor algorithm that merged closely related sequences to remove PCR and sequencing errors. Alignment of CDR3 sequences to IMGT reference sequences was used to assign V, D and J gene segments. Each retained sequence needed at least a six-nucleotide match to both a V gene segment and a J gene segment. A rearrangement counted as productive if the CDR3 had no stop codons and remained in frame with V and J, and every other rearrangement counted as non-productive. Following IMGT convention, CDR3 was defined as the stretch from the second conserved V-encoded cysteine to the conserved J-encoded phenylalanine. Sequences without an unambiguous match to a single V gene segment were excluded from the earlier analysis of about 600 of the donors. In an earlier analysis of some 590 of the donors, V segments were called functional above 56.7% productive rearrangements and were called segregating when the between-donor standard deviation exceeded 5%. A statistical classification framework was built to diagnose cytomegalovirus status from the catalog of TCR beta chain sequences. In a later analysis, V and J genes were assigned by comparing TCR nucleotide sequences against IMGT/GENE-DB human TR gene sequences. A later analysis assigned CDR3 sequences and most-parsimonious VDJ recombination scenarios with the TCRdist pipeline. In a later analysis, each TCR beta chain was defined by its CDR3 amino acid sequence together with its V-gene family, and reads without a unique V-gene family were excluded. As a way to deal with suspected cross-contamination and a sequencing artifact, a later analysis dropped hundreds of nucleotide sequences that were highly shared and had low generation probability. A later analysis calculated a clonal expansion index for each public chain from normalized within-repertoire ranks of inferred template counts. Generation probabilities in a later analysis came from a VDJ recombination model fitted to out-of-frame rearrangements, and those results were checked against IGoR. In a later analysis, hypergeometric tests were used to score TCR-TCR, TCR-HLA and TCR-CMV co-occurrence, with a repertoire-size bias correction applied to TCR pairs. A later analysis estimated false discovery rates by permuting HLA or CMV assignments 20 times. A later analysis grouped co-occurring TCRs with DBSCAN, adding TCRdist sequence similarity when clustering within HLA-allele-positive subsets. Repertoires with fewer than 30,000 or more than 120,000 public chains were left out of co-occurrence clustering, as were a few repertoires with anomalous nucleotide sharing. Held by TCRdb, this immuneACCESS table contains in-frame sequences only and omits some clones. Under half of the omission traces to an unresolved V gene where checked; the cause of the rest is unknown. That table gives V, J and clone size, and the DNA gave D and trimming. A total of 150,000 to 200,000 clones appear in this sample, less than 90% of them only once. Of the sample, roughly 4.5% is held by the ten largest clones.

The V and J ends are trimmed by 0 bases and 4 bases, leaving 6 bases between them. The germline V gene gives CDR1 as SGHNT and CDR2 as YENEEA. The CDR3 spans 14 residues, from the cysteine through the phenylalanine. The retained sequence is limited to the CDR3, 42 bases, with the frame set at the first base. The cohort was made up of several hundred healthy bone marrow donors. At the time of sampling, every cohort member was nominally healthy, though immune exposures that went unrecorded were likely present. The donor was CMV seropositive and was included in the group of about 290 seropositive cohort members. A peripheral blood sample was collected from each donor, and TCR beta sequencing was performed on peripheral blood mononuclear cells. Genomic DNA extraction from the blood cell samples was performed with the Qiagen DNeasy Blood Extraction Kit.

Sequencing was performed on PBMCs. The receptor was isolated from a man aged 50 to 60 in good health and CMV-seropositive. This chain is built from TRBV11-3 and TRBJ2-2; perhaps TRBD1 is the D gene, with 5 bases matching. Here the CDR3 is given as CASSLDQGTGELFF. The nucleotides read TGTGCCAGCAGCTTAGATCAGGGCACCGGGGAGCTGTTTTTT.